These 23 T cell receptor beta chains were sequenced from one sample in a study of blood T cell repertoires in COVID-19. The assay was immunoSEQ multiplex PCR, and TCRdb's table has in-frame clones only and misses some. The profile shows around 82,000 clones, 85% of them singletons. Sequencing input: peripheral blood. All receptors come from a man between 50 and 59 years old with COVID-19, enrolled during active disease.

This clone appeared a single time. The chain links TRBV19 to TRBJ1-5, with TRBD1 identical over 8 bases. The ends lost 10 bases at V and 7 bases at J; junction bases unmatched: 12. This CDR3 contains 14 residues. Germline CDR1 LNHDA, CDR2 SQIVND (reference sequence). The CDR3 loop reads CATGNSGGGQPQHF. CDR3 bases: TGTGCCACCGGAAACTCAGGGGGCGGGCAGCCCCAGCATTTT.

J is TRBJ2-1 and V is TRBV4-1, with 12 bases identical to TRBD2. The CDR3 runs 17 residues. The ends lost 5 bases at V and 0 bases at J; junction bases unmatched: 5. Germline assignment: CDR1 MGHRA and CDR2 YSYEKL. CDR3 coding DNA: TGCGCCAGCAGCACGGGACTAGCGGGCCCCTCCTACAATGAGCAGTTCTTC. As protein: CASSTGLAGPSYNEQFF.

The chain recombines TRBV7-2 with TRBJ1-6; D uncertain. CDR3 length: 17 amino acids. Trimming removed 3 bases from V and 6 bases from J, with 18 bases in between. The germline V gene encodes CDR1 SGHTA and CDR2 FQGNSA. The CDR3 sequence: CASSLLTAVVSNSPLHF. CDR3 nucleotides: TGTGCCAGCAGCTTGCTGACGGCGGTCGTCTCTAATTCACCCCTCCACTTT.

This chain joins TRBV5-6 and TRBJ1-1; D not resolved. CDR3 length equals 13 residues. CDR1 and CDR2 (germline): SGHDT, YYEEEE. Trimming shortened V by 0 bases and J by 5 bases, and 8 bases separated the two germline ends. CDR3 DNA: TGTGCCAGCAGCTTGGGGAGCCGAACTGAAGCTTTCTTT. This codes for CASSLGSRTEAFF.

The chain combines TRBV25-1 with TRBJ2-3; D gene ambiguous. The CDR3 runs to 15 residues. Germline values: CDR1 MGHDK, CDR2 SYGVNS. V was trimmed by 1 base and J by 3 bases, leaving 11 bases between them. CDR3 nucleotides: TGTGCCAGCAGTGAATCTCAGATACTAACAGATACGCAGTATTTT. It codes for CASSESQILTDTQYF.

DNA of the CDR3: TGTGCCAGCAGGACGACAGGGATACCTGAAGCTTTCTTT. Its protein product is CASRTTGIPEAFF. The chain couples TRBV28 to TRBJ1-1; 7 positions agree with TRBD1. The CDR3 totals 13 residues. J was trimmed by 6 bases and V by 6 bases; bases with no gene match: 7. The germline V gene has CDR1 MDHEN and CDR2 SYDVKM.

The rearrangement joins TRBV27 to TRBJ2-7, with 9 positions matching TRBD1. The trim removed 4 bases at V and 4 bases at J, leaving 5 bases unmatched. This CDR3 is built from 14 residues. Germline V CDR1 and CDR2: MNHEY, SMNVEV (reference sequence). The CDR3 sequence is CASSSAGTGYEQYF. CDR3 sequence (DNA): TGTGCCAGCAGTTCTGCCGGGACAGGGTACGAGCAGTACTTC.

J is TRBJ1-1 and V is TRBV19; the D is unclear. CDR3 length equals 11 residues. V lost 4 bases, J lost 13 bases, and 13 bases lay in between. Germline V lookup: CDR1 LNHDA, CDR2 SQIVND (reference sequence). The CDR3 nucleotides are TGTGCCAGTAGTAAGGCGGGAGCTAGTTTCTTT. The encoded protein is CASSKAGASFF. Variable domain in full (rest from reference TRBV19 and TRBJ1-1): DGGITQSPKYLFRKEGQNVTLSCEQNLNHDAMYWYRQDPGQGLRLIYYSQIVNDFQKGDIAEGYSVSREKKESFPLTVTSAQKNPTAFYLCASSKAGASFFGQGTRLTVV.

This clone occurred once. The rearrangement joins TRBV28 to TRBJ2-7; 13 positions match TRBD2. Germline V gene sequence: CDR1 MDHEN, CDR2 SYDVKM. Unmatched junction bases numbered 15, after V lost 7 bases and J lost 6 bases. The CDR3 runs 17 residues. CDR3 in amino acids: CASTYLHPRLAGGEQYF. The DNA of the CDR3 is TGTGCCAGCACTTATCTCCATCCACGACTAGCGGGGGGCGAGCAGTACTTC.

This sequence joins TRBV5-1 and TRBJ2-3; 7 bases fit TRBD1. In germline, CDR1 is SGHRS, CDR2 YFSETQ. The CDR3 runs to 16 residues. The trim removed 7 bases at V and 0 bases at J, leaving 11 bases unmatched. The CDR3 protein is CASYPGNRGSTDTQYF. DNA of the CDR3: TGCGCCAGCTACCCCGGAAACAGGGGAAGCACAGATACGCAGTATTTT.

This rearrangement joins TRBV12-5 to TRBJ2-4; a possible D gene is TRBD1 (5 bases). The CDR3 extends over 12 amino acids. Germline V CDR1 and CDR2: LGHNT, FRNRAP. For the CDR3, the DNA is TGTGCCGGTAAGGGGCGCGGAAACATTCAGTACTTC. Its translation: CAGKGRGNIQYF.

V and J are TRBV11-2 and TRBJ2-7; D is perhaps TRBD2 (6 bases). This CDR3 region has 14 residues. V was shortened by 5 bases and J by 9 bases, with 20 bases between the two germline ends. Germline V lookup: CDR1 SGHAT, CDR2 FQNNGV. CDR3 in DNA: TGTGCCAGCAGCCCCGGGCGGGGAGTATTAGGGCAGTACTTC. It specifies CASSPGRGVLGQYF.

The CDR3 DNA follows: TGTGCCACCAGTGAATCCGGGACACCGGGGGAAGCTTTCTTT. Translation: CATSESGTPGEAFF. The chain combines TRBV24-1 with TRBJ1-1, with TRBD1 as a possible D gene (6 bases). The CDR3 length is 14 residues. Germline V lookup: CDR1 KGHDR, CDR2 SFDVKD. Trimming removed 4 bases from V and 8 bases from J, with 16 bases in between.

This clone was counted once. This chain joins TRBV3-1 (or the pseudogene TRBV3-2) and TRBJ1-1; D not resolved. The CDR3 spans 14 residues. The V gene's germline CDR1 is LGHDT and CDR2 YNNKEL (reference sequence). The V and J ends lost 0 bases and 1 base respectively, with 6 bases between them. The CDR3 sequence is CASSQERRNTEAFF. DNA of the CDR3: TGTGCCAGCAGCCAAGAGAGGCGGAACACTGAAGCTTTCTTT.

The chain has TRBV5-1 and TRBJ2-7; the D is unclear. V was trimmed by 4 bases and J by 5 bases, leaving 22 bases between them. The CDR3 loop spans 16 amino acids. The germline gives CDR1 SGHRS, CDR2 YFSETQ. The CDR3 DNA reads TGCGCCAGCAGCCCGTCTAAACCGGGTCCGGCTGACGAGCAGTACTTC. It specifies CASSPSKPGPADEQYF.

The chain carries TRBV25-1 and TRBJ2-5, with TRBD2 as a possible D gene (5 bases). V was clipped by 4 bases and J by 2 bases, with 14 bases between them. Germline CDR1 is MGHDK and CDR2 is SYGVNS. The CDR3 length is 15 residues. The CDR3 DNA sequence: TGTGCCAGCAGTGGCCCAACTAGTCCGCAAGAGACCCAGTACTTC. Amino acid sequence: CASSGPTSPQETQYF.

This CDR3 is CASSQGRTVGGYTF. DNA for the CDR3: TGTGCCAGCAGCCAAGGGCGGACAGTTGGGGGCTACACCTTC. The gene calls are TRBV14 and TRBJ1-2; possible D gene TRBD1, 6 bases. There are 14 residues in the CDR3. Trimming removed 1 base from V and 8 bases from J, with 14 bases in between. Germline CDR1 reads SGHDN; CDR2 reads FVKESK.

This rearrangement joins TRBV29-1 to TRBJ2-5, with 10 bases that match TRBD1. The CDR3 spans 16 residues. The V and J ends lost 3 bases and 1 base, in that order; junction bases with no gene match: 8. Germline CDR1 SQVTM, CDR2 ANQGSEA. The CDR3 sequence is CSVDRGWTGGQETQYF. DNA of the CDR3: TGCAGCGTTGACAGGGGGTGGACAGGGGGCCAAGAGACCCAGTACTTC.

The CDR3 reads CASSSSRGYQPQHF. The CDR3 DNA sequence: TGTGCCAGCAGCTCAAGCAGGGGGTATCAGCCCCAGCATTTT. The chain joins TRBV6-2 or TRBV6-3 to TRBJ1-5; 7 bases fit TRBD1. The CDR3 spans 14 residues. Germline V gene sequence: CDR1 MNHEY, CDR2 SVGEGT. Germline trimming cut 6 bases from V and 5 bases from J; bases unmatched to any gene: 7.

This chain connects TRBV30 to TRBJ1-2; D gene ambiguous. V lost 0 bases, J lost 4 bases, and 9 bases lay in between. This CDR3 contains 13 residues. Germline V gene sequence: CDR1 GTSNPN, CDR2 SVGIG (reference sequence). CDR3 bases: TGTGCCTGGAGTGTAACCCACTTCTATGGCTACACCTTC. This encodes CAWSVTHFYGYTF. Combining the CDR3 with reference TRBV30 and TRBJ1-2 gives the whole variable domain SQTIHQWPATLVQPVGSPLSLECTVEGTSNPNLYWYRQAAGRGLQLLFYSVGIGQISSEVPQNLSASRPQDRQFILSSKKLLLSDSGFYLCAWSVTHFYGYTFGSGTRLTVV.

This clone was detected once. The gene calls are TRBV6-1 and TRBJ1-5; no definite D call. V dropped 1 base and J dropped 6 bases, with 10 bases sitting between them. CDR1 and CDR2 from the germline V gene are MNHNS and SASEGT. This CDR3 has 14 amino acids. The CDR3 nucleotides read TGTGCCAGCAGTGAAGGGGCAGCCTCTCAGCCCCAGCATTTT. This encodes CASSEGAASQPQHF.

CDR3 coding DNA: TGTGCCATCAGTGGATCCGGGACAGCATTCTCTGGAAACACCATATATTTT. It codes for CAISGSGTAFSGNTIYF. The rearrangement links TRBV10-3 to TRBJ1-3; 7 bases are shared with TRBD1. The CDR3 sequence is 17 residues long. After removal of 4 bases from V and 0 bases from J, the junction contained 9 bases not matched to a gene. Germline-derived CDR1 and CDR2 are ENHRY and SYGVKD.

V gene TRBV12-3 or TRBV12-4 combines with J gene TRBJ1-1; D not certain. The V gene lost 5 bases and the J gene lost 1 base, with 8 bases spanning the gap. CDR3 length equals 13 residues. The CDR3 reads CASSTLRNTEAFF. The CDR3 DNA is TGTGCCAGCAGTACCCTCAGGAACACTGAAGCTTTCTTT.